This TCR beta chain was recorded in a study of cytomegalovirus exposure and HLA in healthy donors. Germline V gene sequence: CDR1 MNHNS, CDR2 SASEGT. There are 15 residues in the CDR3. V was trimmed by 7 bases and J by 8 bases, leaving 21 bases between them. The PCR was carried out with 60 Vbeta primers and 13 Jbeta primers. The table came from immunoSEQ multiplex PCR; TCRdb's copy has only in-frame clones and leaves some out. The sample contains approximately 150,000 clones, over 80% of which appear only once. Sequences were obtained from PBMCs. J is TRBJ1-3 and V is TRBV6-1; tentative D call: TRBD1 (5 bases). This clonotype was obtained from a human donor in good health. CDR3 in amino acids: CASNVQAGTSDTIYF. In DNA, the CDR3 is TGTGCCAGCAACGTACAGGCCGGAACCAGTGACACCATATATTTT.